The rows below give T cell receptor beta chains drawn from one sample of a study of blood T cell repertoires in COVID-19. Repertoires were generated with immunoSEQ multiplex PCR, while TCRdb's copy carries only in-frame clones and drops some. This sample carries 450,000 or so clones, approximately 92% of them seen once, and the ten largest clones take 0.8% to 0.9%. The source material was peripheral blood. The receptors come from a man younger than 35 with COVID-19, enrolled during active disease. The CDR3 runs from the conserved cysteine through the conserved F or W. D genes are given only for firm matches. Expanded clones get a size class; other rows say once, few or many, or leave the size out.

DNA: TGTGCCATCAGTGAGTCGTCTGGGGAGAAACCCCTCCACTTT
CDR3: CAISESSGEKPLHF
D: -
J: TRBJ1-6
V: TRBV10-3
size: -

DNA: TGTGCCAGCAGTCCTATCCCCAGCGGGCTTTCTAGCACAGATACGCAGTATTTT
CDR3: CASSPIPSGLSSTDTQYF
D: -
J: TRBJ2-3
V: TRBV27
size: -

DNA: TGTGCCAGTAAAAAGGAGCACCCCAATCAGCCCCAGCATTTT
CDR3: CASKKEHPNQPQHF
D: -
J: TRBJ1-5
V: TRBV19
size: -

DNA: TGTGCCAGCAGGGGGGGTTCCAAATCCACAGATACGCAGTATTTT
CDR3: CASRGGSKSTDTQYF
D: -
J: TRBJ2-3
V: TRBV6-5
size: -

DNA: TGTGCCAGCAGCCCCAGACAGGGACCTAATTCACCCCTCCACTTT
CDR3: CASSPRQGPNSPLHF
D: TRBD1
J: TRBJ1-6
V: TRBV25-1
size: -

DNA: TGTGCCAGCAGCTTAGCGGCGAGTAGAAGCGGCGTGTACGAGCAGTACTTC
CDR3: CASSLAASRSGVYEQYF
D: -
J: TRBJ2-7
V: TRBV7-6
size: -

DNA: TGTGCCAGCAGTTCGGACAGGGGATACGAGCAGTACTTC
CDR3: CASSSDRGYEQYF
D: TRBD1
J: TRBJ2-7
V: TRBV6-5
size: few

DNA: TGTGCCAGCAGCACAACAAGAGAGACCCAGTACTTC
CDR3: CASSTTRETQYF
D: -
J: TRBJ2-5
V: TRBV7-9
size: -

DNA: TGTGCCAGCAGCTTGAGGACTAGCGGGGGACCTCCTTTTTTATACGAGCAGTACTTC
CDR3: CASSLRTSGGPPFLYEQYF
D: TRBD2
J: TRBJ2-7
V: TRBV11-2
size: -

DNA: TGTGCCAGCAGCTCCCGGACAGGGGGGACTGAAGCTTTCTTT
CDR3: CASSSRTGGTEAFF
D: TRBD1
J: TRBJ1-1
V: TRBV5-4
size: -

DNA: TGTGCCAGCAGCCAAAACCTTGGGGGGTCGGAGACCCAGTACTTC
CDR3: CASSQNLGGSETQYF
D: -
J: TRBJ2-5
V: TRBV14
size: -

DNA: TGTGCCAGCCTAGACAGGGGGCAATCACCCCTCCACTTT
CDR3: CASLDRGQSPLHF
D: TRBD1
J: TRBJ1-6
V: TRBV2
size: -

DNA: TGTGCCAGTTGTGTGGGACACCTCTACGAGCAGTACTTC
CDR3: CASCVGHLYEQYF
D: -
J: TRBJ2-7
V: TRBV11-2
size: -

DNA: TGTGCCAGCAGTTACTCGGCGGGCACCTACGAGCAGTACTTC
CDR3: CASSYSAGTYEQYF
D: -
J: TRBJ2-7
V: TRBV6-5
size: -

DNA: TGTGCCACCAGTGCCTTGACCGACAGGGAAGAGACCCAGTACTTC
CDR3: CATSALTDREETQYF
D: TRBD1
J: TRBJ2-5
V: TRBV24-1
size: -

DNA: TGTGCCAGCAGTCCCCAGGGGGCGTCGGAAAAACTGTTTTTT
CDR3: CASSPQGASEKLFF
D: TRBD1
J: TRBJ1-4
V: TRBV2
size: -

DNA: TGTGCCAGTGCGGGACAGGGAAGCAATCAGCCCCAGCATTTT
CDR3: CASAGQGSNQPQHF
D: TRBD1
J: TRBJ1-5
V: TRBV2
size: -

DNA: TGTGCCAGCAGCCCCCCCCCGCGGAATGAGCAGTTCTTC
CDR3: CASSPPPRNEQFF
D: -
J: TRBJ2-1
V: TRBV7-2
size: once

DNA: TGTGCCAGCATTCGTGGGACAGGGCCTTACAATGAGCAGTTCTTC
CDR3: CASIRGTGPYNEQFF
D: TRBD1
J: TRBJ2-1
V: TRBV6-9
size: -

DNA: TGTGCCAGCAGCTCTAGAGGGGGAAAGGGGGCAGATACGCAGTATTTT
CDR3: CASSSRGGKGADTQYF
D: -
J: TRBJ2-3
V: TRBV13
size: -

DNA: TGTGCCAGCAGCTTAGGAGTTCCTCCGGTCGGGGAGCTGTTTTTT
CDR3: CASSLGVPPVGELFF
D: -
J: TRBJ2-2
V: TRBV7-8
size: -

DNA: TGCAGCGTCCATAAGGTAGCGGCTCAAGAGACCCAGTACTTC
CDR3: CSVHKVAAQETQYF
D: -
J: TRBJ2-5
V: TRBV29-1
size: -

DNA: TGTGCCAGCAGCCGAGAAGATGGCTACACCTTC
CDR3: CASSREDGYTF
D: -
J: TRBJ1-2
V: TRBV7-9
size: -

DNA: TGTGCCAGCAACCTAGCGGGAAACTCCTACGAGCAGTACTTC
CDR3: CASNLAGNSYEQYF
D: TRBD2
J: TRBJ2-7
V: TRBV11-3
size: -

DNA: TGTGCCACCAGCAGAGATGTCGCGGGGAGGGGAGGAGAGACCCAGTACTTC
CDR3: CATSRDVAGRGGETQYF
D: TRBD2
J: TRBJ2-5
V: TRBV15
size: -

DNA: TGTGCCAGCAGTGAAGACAGGGGGAACTATGGCTACACCTTC
CDR3: CASSEDRGNYGYTF
D: TRBD1
J: TRBJ1-2
V: TRBV6-1
size: few

DNA: TGTGCCAGCAGTCACCTAGCATCGGGCCCAGATACGCAGTATTTT
CDR3: CASSHLASGPDTQYF
D: -
J: TRBJ2-3
V: TRBV27
size: -

DNA: TGTGCCAGCAGTACCGCTAGGTCTTGGTACAATGAGCAGTTCTTC
CDR3: CASSTARSWYNEQFF
D: -
J: TRBJ2-1
V: TRBV6-2/TRBV6-3
size: -

DNA: TGTGCTAGTGGTCCCTACAGGGGGCTCGACACTGAAGCTTTCTTT
CDR3: CASGPYRGLDTEAFF
D: TRBD1
J: TRBJ1-1
V: TRBV12-5
size: -

DNA: TGTGCCAGCAGTTATCCCCGGCAAGAGACCCAGTACTTC
CDR3: CASSYPRQETQYF
D: -
J: TRBJ2-5
V: TRBV6-2/TRBV6-3
size: -

DNA: TGTGCCAGCAGCCAAGACGGGACTAGCGGTAATGAGCAGTTCTTC
CDR3: CASSQDGTSGNEQFF
D: TRBD2
J: TRBJ2-1
V: TRBV3-1/TRBV3-2
size: once

DNA: TGTGCCAGCAGCTTGACCCCTAGCGGAGACTACGAGCAGTACTTC
CDR3: CASSLTPSGDYEQYF
D: TRBD2
J: TRBJ2-7
V: TRBV5-5
size: -

DNA: TGTGCCAGTAGTATAGCCCTGGGGGGGATGGGGGAGACCCAGTACTTC
CDR3: CASSIALGGMGETQYF
D: TRBD2
J: TRBJ2-5
V: TRBV19
size: -

DNA: TGTGCCAGCAGATGGACAGGCACAGATACGCAGTATTTT
CDR3: CASRWTGTDTQYF
D: -
J: TRBJ2-3
V: TRBV27
size: once

DNA: TGTGCCAGCAGCTTGGTTAGCGGGGTCGGGGGGGATACGCAGTATTTT
CDR3: CASSLVSGVGGDTQYF
D: TRBD2
J: TRBJ2-3
V: TRBV11-2
size: once

DNA: TGCGCCAGCAGCCCCGGTCTCACCAATGAGCAGTTCTTC
CDR3: CASSPGLTNEQFF
D: -
J: TRBJ2-1
V: TRBV4-1
size: -

DNA: TGTGCCAGCAGCCGACTGGAGGGAATCGGCGGCTACACCTTC
CDR3: CASSRLEGIGGYTF
D: -
J: TRBJ1-2
V: TRBV3-1/TRBV3-2
size: -

DNA: TGTGCCACCAGCAGAGATCAACCAGGGACAGGAAACACCATATATTTT
CDR3: CATSRDQPGTGNTIYF
D: -
J: TRBJ1-3
V: TRBV15
size: -

DNA: TGTGCCAGCAGCTTAGGAGGGGAGGCCGGGGAGCTGTTTTTT
CDR3: CASSLGGEAGELFF
D: -
J: TRBJ2-2
V: TRBV11-3
size: -

DNA: TGTGCCAGCAGCCAAAGCGGTTCGGGGAATGAGCAGTTCTTC
CDR3: CASSQSGSGNEQFF
D: -
J: TRBJ2-1
V: TRBV3-1/TRBV3-2
size: -

DNA: TGTGCCAGCAGCTTGGAGAACGGGGAATTCTATGGCTACACCTTC
CDR3: CASSLENGEFYGYTF
D: -
J: TRBJ1-2
V: TRBV5-4
size: -

DNA: TGTGCCAGTAAACGATCCGGGGGGAGATCGGATACGCAGTATTTT
CDR3: CASKRSGGRSDTQYF
D: TRBD2
J: TRBJ2-3
V: TRBV19
size: -

DNA: TGTGCCAGCAGTCTACGGGGGGTAACGAAAAACAATGAGCAGTTCTTC
CDR3: CASSLRGVTKNNEQFF
D: TRBD2
J: TRBJ2-1
V: TRBV2
size: -

DNA: TGTGCCAGCTCACCACAAGGGGACGGGGAGCTGTTTTTT
CDR3: CASSPQGDGELFF
D: -
J: TRBJ2-2
V: TRBV18
size: once